The subject of this entry is one T cell receptor (beta chain). What it binds is unknown. This entry is derived from a study of T cell responses to AZD1222 COVID-19 vaccine. Study-wide results and limits: Mostly white British, mostly female donors; authors suggested clonal diversity may be underestimated.

Clones were sequenced by immunoSEQ multiplex PCR, and TCRdb holds only the in-frame ones, with some missing. Among about 180,000 clones listed, 90% to 95% were seen once. The sequence was obtained from an adult who received the MenACWY meningococcal vaccine as a control. This material consisted of peripheral blood, taken 28 days after the second dose of the MenACWY control vaccine.

The CDR3 region has the DNA TGTGCCTGGAGTCCTGGGACGAGGCACGCATATGGCTACACCTTC. The encoded protein is CAWSPGTRHAYGYTF. The chain joins TRBV30 to TRBJ1-2; the D gene is possibly TRBD1 (5 bases). The CDR3 covers 15 residues. V was shortened by 2 bases and J by 5 bases, with 18 bases between the two germline ends. Germline V CDR1 and CDR2: GTSNPN, SVGIG (reference sequence). Full variable domain (rest looked up from reference TRBV30 and TRBJ1-2): SQTIHQWPATLVQPVGSPLSLECTVEGTSNPNLYWYRQAAGRGLQLLFYSVGIGQISSEVPQNLSASRPQDRQFILSSKKLLLSDSGFYLCAWSPGTRHAYGYTFGSGTRLTVV.